This T cell receptor beta chain appears in the sequencing data of a study of blood T cell repertoires in COVID-19 (dated by TCRdb to about 2020). Some background on the complete study: Samples from collaborators originated in the United States, Italy and Spain and spanned both the acute and convalescent phases of COVID-19. The material from the prospective study consisted of cDNA or gDNA derived from T cells, B-cell-depleted T cells, or PBMCs. Subjects who had been exposed to COVID-19, were actively infected with it, or had recovered from it provided the deeply sampled blood TCRbeta repertoires that made up the dataset. A freely available public database, intended as a resource for researchers studying the immune response to SARS-CoV-2, is where the repertoires were released. Samples came from the ongoing ImmuneRACE study (first 160 participants) plus 1,254 subjects from 6 global collaborators. Nearly every sample came with metadata listing a de-identified subject ID, COVID-19 status, age in years and sex. HLA class I and class II types, where available, came from metadata supplied by the sample provider rather than from assay-based typing.

Participants in the prospective study were enrolled through a virtual design, were aged roughly 18 to 100 years, and lived in approximately 25 United States geographic areas. In the prospective study, participants were assigned to cohorts based on the clinical history participants reported in a screening survey and a study questionnaire. Mobile phlebotomists in the prospective study collected whole blood, serum and a nasopharyngeal or oropharyngeal swab from every participant. Over a roughly 2-month period, participants in the prospective study had the option of providing additional blood draws and questionnaires. Before DNA extraction, prospective study blood samples were shipped either frozen or at room temperature. This clone was seen once. Its target antigen remains unknown. No qualities accompany the bases; no much larger clone lies one base away. TCRbeta CDR3 regions were amplified from genomic DNA using the immunoSEQ Assay, a bias-controlled multiplex PCR. As for the authors' bioinformatics: Nucleated cell counts per sample were estimated from amplification of reference gene primers within the assay. To quantify the absolute abundance of each unique TCRbeta CDR3 rearrangement, sequence reads were collapsed and filtered. For each sample, productive Simpson clonality was calculated as the square root of Simpson's diversity index over productive rearrangements. This is the immuneACCESS table as TCRdb keeps it, with only in-frame sequences that have V and J called. A part of the clones is gone; compared with another copy, unresolved V genes explain less than half, and the rest is unexplained. The DNA was the basis for D and trimming; V, J and clone size are from that table. In this sample the table shows 200,000 to 250,000 clones, about 86% of which occur a single time. Around 4% of the sample is in the top ten clones.

CDR1 and CDR2, looked up from the germline V gene (reference sequence), are MNHEY and SMNVEV. V lost 4 bases and J lost 7 bases; the stretch between them is 16 bases long. Its CDR3 holds 14 amino acids, cysteine through phenylalanine. The CDR3 DNA has 42 bases and is translated from base 1. Paper-wide results and their limitations: Clinical and demographic metadata were provided uncurated, with the amount varying by source and participant.

What was sequenced was PBMCs or T cells enriched from blood (not recorded which). The sequence was collected from a woman aged 40 to 49 with acute COVID-19. The chain is encoded by TRBV27 joined to TRBJ2-5; TRBD2 is perhaps the D gene, given 5 matching bases. The nucleotide sequence is TGTGCCAGCAGTTCCGGCTGGAGGTCTGGGACCCAGTACTTC. It specifies CASSSGWRSGTQYF.